This entry concerns a single T cell receptor beta chain. The antigen is undetermined. The CDR3 covers 17 residues. Germline CDR1 reads SGHAT; CDR2 reads FQNNGV. The V and J ends lost 1 base and 3 bases, in that order; junction bases with no gene match: 9. This sample was included in a study of CD8 T cells in Susac syndrome. In the study overall: Within the sequenced Susac syndrome patient group, over 5 exhibited active disease and roughly 8 were in remission.

After extraction with the RNeasy kit, roughly 0.45 to 1 ug of the RNA was reverse transcribed using random hexamers. It was immunoSEQ multiplex PCR that amplified TCR beta CDR3 across 54 Vbeta and 13 Jbeta. From the immunoSEQ multiplex PCR reads, TCRdb called clonotypes with MiXCR, one entry per CDR3 protein. The sample includes about 140,000 distinct CDR3 sequences, 95% seen only once; the top ten take about 0.18%. The study's findings and limits: Total CD8+ repertoires held approximately 15 Susac-specific public clones, while CD8+ TEMRA repertoires held roughly five. Susac CD8+ clonal expansion peaked in TEMRA cells and active patients.

The chain carries TRBV11-2 and TRBJ1-1, with 9 positions matching TRBD1. The source of this sequence is a human donor with Susac syndrome. The sequenced sample consisted of CD8+ T cells from PBMCs. The CDR3 spells CASSLAIGQGYDTEAFF. The CDR3 DNA reads as TGTGCCAGCAGCTTAGCCATCGGACAGGGGTACGACACTGAAGCTTTCTTT.